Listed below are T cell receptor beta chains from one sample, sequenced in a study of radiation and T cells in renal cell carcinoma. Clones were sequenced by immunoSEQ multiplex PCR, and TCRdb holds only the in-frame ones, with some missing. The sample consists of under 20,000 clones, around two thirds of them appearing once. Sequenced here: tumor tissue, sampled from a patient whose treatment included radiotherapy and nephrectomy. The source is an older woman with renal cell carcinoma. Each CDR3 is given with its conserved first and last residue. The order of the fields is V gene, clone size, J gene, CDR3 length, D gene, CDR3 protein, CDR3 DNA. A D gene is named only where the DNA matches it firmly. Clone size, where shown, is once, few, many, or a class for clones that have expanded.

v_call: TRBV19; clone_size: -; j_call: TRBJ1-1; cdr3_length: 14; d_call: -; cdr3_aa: CASSITGGRTEAFF; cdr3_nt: TGTGCCAGTAGTATCACTGGTGGAAGGACTGAAGCTTTCTTT
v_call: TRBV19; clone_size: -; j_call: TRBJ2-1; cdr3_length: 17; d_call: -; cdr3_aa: CASSPGRGSLTYNEQFF; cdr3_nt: TGTGCCAGTAGTCCAGGCCGGGGTAGCCTAACCTACAATGAGCAGTTCTTC
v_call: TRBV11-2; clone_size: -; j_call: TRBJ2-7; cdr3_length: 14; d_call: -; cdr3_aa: CASSLLQGLYEQYF; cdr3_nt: TGTGCCAGCAGCTTACTCCAGGGTCTCTACGAGCAGTACTTC
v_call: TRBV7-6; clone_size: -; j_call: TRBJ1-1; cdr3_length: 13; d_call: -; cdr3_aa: CASSQDGNTEAFF; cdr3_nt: TGTGCCAGTAGCCAGGACGGGAACACTGAAGCTTTCTTT
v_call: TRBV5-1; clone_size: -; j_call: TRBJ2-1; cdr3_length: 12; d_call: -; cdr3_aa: CASSETYNEQFF; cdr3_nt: TGCGCCAGCAGCGAGACCTACAATGAGCAGTTCTTC
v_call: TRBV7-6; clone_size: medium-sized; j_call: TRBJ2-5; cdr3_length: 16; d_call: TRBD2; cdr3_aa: CASSLTASGDQETQYF; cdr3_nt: TGTGCCAGCAGCTTAACGGCTAGCGGGGACCAAGAGACCCAGTACTTC
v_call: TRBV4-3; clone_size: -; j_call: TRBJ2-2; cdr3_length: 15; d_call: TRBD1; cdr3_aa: CASSQSTGPTGELFF; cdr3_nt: TGCGCCAGCAGCCAGTCGACAGGGCCAACCGGGGAGCTGTTTTTT
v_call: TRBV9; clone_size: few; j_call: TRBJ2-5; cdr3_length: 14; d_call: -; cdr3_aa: CASSVGAGAETQYF; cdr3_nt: TGTGCCAGCAGCGTAGGGGCAGGGGCAGAGACCCAGTACTTC
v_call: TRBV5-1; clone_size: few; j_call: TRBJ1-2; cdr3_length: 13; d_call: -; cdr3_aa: CASSLEDGGGYTF; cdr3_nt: TGCGCCAGCAGCTTGGAGGACGGGGGTGGCTACACCTTC
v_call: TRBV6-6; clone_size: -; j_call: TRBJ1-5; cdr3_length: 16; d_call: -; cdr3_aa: CASSYLSQGSNQPQHF; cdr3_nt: TGTGCCAGCAGTTACTTGTCACAAGGTAGCAATCAGCCCCAGCATTTT
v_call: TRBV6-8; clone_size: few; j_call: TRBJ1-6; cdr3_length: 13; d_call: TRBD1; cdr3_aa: CASTFTGGSPLHF; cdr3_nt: TGTGCCAGCACCTTCACAGGGGGATCACCCCTCCACTTT
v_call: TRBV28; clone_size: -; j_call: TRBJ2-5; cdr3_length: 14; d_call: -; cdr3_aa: CASSSYGREETQYF; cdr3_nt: TGTGCCAGCAGTTCCTACGGCAGGGAAGAGACCCAGTACTTC
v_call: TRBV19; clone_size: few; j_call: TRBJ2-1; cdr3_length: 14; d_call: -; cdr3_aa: CASSIYLGTGSLFF; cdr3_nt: TGTGCCAGTAGTATTTATCTCGGGACCGGATCGTTGTTCTTC
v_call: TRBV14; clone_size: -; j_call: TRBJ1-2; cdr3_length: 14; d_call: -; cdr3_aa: CASSQDSAAYGYTF; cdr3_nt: TGTGCCAGCAGCCAAGATTCGGCAGCCTATGGCTACACCTTC
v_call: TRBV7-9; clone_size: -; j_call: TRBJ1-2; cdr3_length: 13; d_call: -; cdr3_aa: CASSRLGALGYTF; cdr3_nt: TGTGCCAGCAGCCGGCTTGGGGCATTAGGCTACACCTTC
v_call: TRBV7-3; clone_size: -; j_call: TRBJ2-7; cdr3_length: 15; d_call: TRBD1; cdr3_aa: CASSLGTGGNYEQYF; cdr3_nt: TGTGCCAGCAGCTTGGGGACAGGGGGAAACTACGAGCAGTACTTC
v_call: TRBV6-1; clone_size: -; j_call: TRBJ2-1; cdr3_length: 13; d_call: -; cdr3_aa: CASTLSSYNEQFF; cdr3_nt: TGTGCCAGCACCCTGAGCTCCTACAATGAGCAGTTCTTC
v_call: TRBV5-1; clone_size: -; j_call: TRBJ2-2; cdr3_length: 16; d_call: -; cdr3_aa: CASSWRSVTSTGELFF; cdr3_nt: TGCGCCAGCAGCTGGAGGAGCGTGACATCCACCGGGGAGCTGTTTTTT
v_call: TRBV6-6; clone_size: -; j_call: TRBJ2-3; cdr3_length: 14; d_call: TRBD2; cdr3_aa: CATRAGGSTDTQYF; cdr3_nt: TGTGCCACCAGGGCGGGGGGGAGCACAGATACGCAGTATTTT
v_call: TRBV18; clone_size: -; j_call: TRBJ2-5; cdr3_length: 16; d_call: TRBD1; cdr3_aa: CASSWFEGAGEETQYF; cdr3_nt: TGTGCCAGCTCGTGGTTCGAGGGGGCTGGTGAAGAGACCCAGTACTTC
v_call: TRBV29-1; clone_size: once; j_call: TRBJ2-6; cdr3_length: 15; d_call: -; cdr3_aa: CSVEVGRAGANVLTF; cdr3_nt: TGCAGCGTTGAAGTCGGCAGGGCTGGGGCCAACGTCCTGACTTTC
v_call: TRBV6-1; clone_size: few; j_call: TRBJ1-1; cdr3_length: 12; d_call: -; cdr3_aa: CASSVSETEAFF; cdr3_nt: TGTGCCAGCAGTGTCAGTGAAACTGAAGCTTTCTTT
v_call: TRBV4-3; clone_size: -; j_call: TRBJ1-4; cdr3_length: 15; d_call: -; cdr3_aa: CASSQVGGAGEKLFF; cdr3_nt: TGCGCCAGCAGCCAAGTCGGGGGGGCTGGGGAAAAACTGTTTTTT
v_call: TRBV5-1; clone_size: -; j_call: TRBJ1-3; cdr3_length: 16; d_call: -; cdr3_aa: CASSFVQGGSGNTIYF; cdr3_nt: TGCGCCAGCAGCTTTGTGCAGGGAGGCTCTGGAAACACCATATATTTT
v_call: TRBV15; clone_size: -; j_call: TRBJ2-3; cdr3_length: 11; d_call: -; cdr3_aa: CATSSGITQYF; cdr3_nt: TGTGCCACCAGCAGTGGGATTACGCAGTATTTT
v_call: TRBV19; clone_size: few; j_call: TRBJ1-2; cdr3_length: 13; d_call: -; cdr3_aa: CASSRDGSYGYTF; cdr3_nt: TGTGCCAGTAGTAGGGACGGGAGTTATGGCTACACCTTC
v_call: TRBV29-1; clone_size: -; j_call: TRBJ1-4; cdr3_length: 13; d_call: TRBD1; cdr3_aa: CSSTTGGSEKLFF; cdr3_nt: TGCAGCTCCACGACAGGGGGCTCGGAAAAACTGTTTTTT
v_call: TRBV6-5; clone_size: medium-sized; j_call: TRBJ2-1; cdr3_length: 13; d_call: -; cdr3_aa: CASSYSSGHEQFF; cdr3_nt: TGTGCCAGCAGTTACTCGAGCGGACATGAGCAGTTCTTC
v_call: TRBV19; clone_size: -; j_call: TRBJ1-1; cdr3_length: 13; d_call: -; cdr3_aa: CASSTSGNTEAFF; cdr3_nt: TGTGCCAGTAGTACCTCAGGGAACACTGAAGCTTTCTTT
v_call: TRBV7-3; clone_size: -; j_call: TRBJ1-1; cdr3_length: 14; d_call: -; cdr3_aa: CASSPLGATTEAFF; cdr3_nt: TGTGCCAGCAGCCCCCTAGGGGCGACCACTGAAGCTTTCTTT
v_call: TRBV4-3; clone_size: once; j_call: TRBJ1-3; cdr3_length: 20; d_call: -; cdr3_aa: CASSQEVAGFRLSSGNTIYF; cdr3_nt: TGCGCCAGCAGCCAAGAAGTGGCCGGGTTTCGCCTCTCCTCTGGAAACACCATATATTTT
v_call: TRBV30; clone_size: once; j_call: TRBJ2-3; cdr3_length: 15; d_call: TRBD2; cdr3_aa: CAWTKGLAGVDTQYF; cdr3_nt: TGTGCCTGGACCAAAGGCCTAGCGGGGGTGGATACGCAGTATTTT
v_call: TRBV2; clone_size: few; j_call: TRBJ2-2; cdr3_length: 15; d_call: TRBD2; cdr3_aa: CASSSSGGETGELFF; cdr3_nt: TGTGCCAGCAGTTCTAGCGGGGGAGAGACCGGGGAGCTGTTTTTT
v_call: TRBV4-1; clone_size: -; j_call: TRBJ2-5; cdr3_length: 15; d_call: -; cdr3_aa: CASSQDFQPQETQYF; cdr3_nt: TGCGCCAGCAGCCAAGATTTCCAACCCCAAGAGACCCAGTACTTC
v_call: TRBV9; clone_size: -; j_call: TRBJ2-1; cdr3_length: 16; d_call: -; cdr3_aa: CASSPGGGVHYNEQFF; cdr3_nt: TGTGCCAGCAGCCCCGGAGGGGGGGTCCACTACAATGAGCAGTTCTTC
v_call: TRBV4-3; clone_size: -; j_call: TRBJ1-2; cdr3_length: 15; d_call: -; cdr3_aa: CASSQEWGTSYGYTF; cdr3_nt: TGCGCCAGCAGCCAAGAGTGGGGGACTTCCTATGGCTACACCTTC
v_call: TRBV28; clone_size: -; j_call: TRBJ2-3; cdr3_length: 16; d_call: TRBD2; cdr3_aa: CASSLRTSGGAGTQYF; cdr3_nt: TGTGCCAGCAGTTTAAGGACTAGCGGGGGGGCGGGTACGCAGTATTTT
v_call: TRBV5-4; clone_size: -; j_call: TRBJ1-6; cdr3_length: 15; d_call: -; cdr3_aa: CASSLDWFNHSPLHF; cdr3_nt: TGTGCCAGCAGCTTGGATTGGTTTAATCATTCACCCCTCCACTTT
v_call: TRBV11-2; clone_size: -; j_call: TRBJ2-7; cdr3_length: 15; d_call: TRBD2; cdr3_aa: CASSPTSGVSYEQYF; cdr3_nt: TGTGCCAGCAGTCCGACTAGCGGGGTATCCTACGAGCAGTACTTC
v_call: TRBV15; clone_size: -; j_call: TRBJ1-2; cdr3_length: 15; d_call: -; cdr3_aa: CATSTTTGASYGYTF; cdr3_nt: TGTGCCACCAGCACAACGACTGGGGCCTCCTATGGCTACACCTTC
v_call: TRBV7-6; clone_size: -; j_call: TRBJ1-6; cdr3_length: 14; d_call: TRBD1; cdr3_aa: CASSQDRGSSPLHF; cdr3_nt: TGTGCCAGCAGCCAGGACAGGGGTAGTTCACCCCTCCACTTT
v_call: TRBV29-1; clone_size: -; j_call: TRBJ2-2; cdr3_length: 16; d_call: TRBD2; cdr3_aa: CSAPQFAGGDTGELFF; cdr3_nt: TGCAGCGCCCCGCAGTTCGCGGGGGGCGACACCGGGGAGCTGTTTTTT
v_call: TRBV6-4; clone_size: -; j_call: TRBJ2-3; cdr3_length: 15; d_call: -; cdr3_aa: CASSDSGGRADTQYF; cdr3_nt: TGTGCCAGCAGTGACTCAGGTGGTAGGGCAGATACGCAGTATTTT
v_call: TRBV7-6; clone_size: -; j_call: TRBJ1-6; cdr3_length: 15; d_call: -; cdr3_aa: CASSLDFRQNSPLHF; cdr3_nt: TGTGCCAGCAGCTTAGATTTTCGTCAGAATTCACCCCTCCACTTT
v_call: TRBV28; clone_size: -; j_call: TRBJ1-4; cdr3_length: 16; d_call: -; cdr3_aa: CASSFRTGLGNEKLFF; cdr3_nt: TGTGCCAGCAGTTTCCGAACGGGCCTGGGAAATGAAAAACTGTTTTTT
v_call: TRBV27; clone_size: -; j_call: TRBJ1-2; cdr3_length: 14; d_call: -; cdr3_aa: CASSLSGGKYGYTF; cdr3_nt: TGTGCCAGCAGTTTATCGGGTGGGAAGTATGGCTACACCTTC
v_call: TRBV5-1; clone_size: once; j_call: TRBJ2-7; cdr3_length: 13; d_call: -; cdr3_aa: CASRDTSLYEQYF; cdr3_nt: TGCGCCAGCAGGGACACTTCCCTCTACGAGCAGTACTTC
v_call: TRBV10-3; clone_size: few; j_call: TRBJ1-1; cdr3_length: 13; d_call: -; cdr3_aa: CAITTYSNTEAFF; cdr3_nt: TGTGCCATAACGACATACTCCAACACTGAAGCTTTCTTT
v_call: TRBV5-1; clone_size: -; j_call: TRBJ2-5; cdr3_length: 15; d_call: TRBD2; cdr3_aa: CASSLEGRVQETQYF; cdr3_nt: TGCGCCAGCAGCTTGGAGGGGAGGGTCCAAGAGACCCAGTACTTC
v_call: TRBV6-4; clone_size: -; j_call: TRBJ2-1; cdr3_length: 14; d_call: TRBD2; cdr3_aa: CASSSSGGADEQFF; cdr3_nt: TGTGCCAGCAGTAGCAGCGGGGGGGCGGATGAGCAGTTCTTC
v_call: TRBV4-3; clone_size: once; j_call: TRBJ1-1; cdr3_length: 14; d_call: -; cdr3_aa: CASSQEEGRTEAFF; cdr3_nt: TGCGCCAGCAGCCAAGAAGAGGGTAGGACTGAAGCTTTCTTT
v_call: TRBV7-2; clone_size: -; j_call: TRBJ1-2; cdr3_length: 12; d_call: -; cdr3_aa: CASRYTDYGYTF; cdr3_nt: TGTGCCAGCAGGTATACAGACTATGGCTACACCTTC